The T cell receptor (beta chain) described here comes from a study of T cells in Graves' hyperthyroidism and ophthalmopathy. Study background: At the time of initial diagnosis and before any treatment, peripheral blood was collected.

Germline CDR1 is SGHAT and CDR2 is FQNNGV. CDR3 length: 14 residues. Trimming took off 7 bases at V and 7 bases at J, with 20 bases between the two ends. Study observations and caveats: A model of 13 V-J features distinguished ophthalmopathy from stable hyperthyroidism. The model predicted ophthalmopathy a median roughly 6.3 months before onset. Blood held most thyroid clonotypes expanded above 0.001 frequency.

RNA transcripts served as the template for amplifying TCR beta CDR3 regions. First-round RT-PCR with HTBI primers amplified the TCR CDR3 region. TCRdb passed the multiplex PCR reads through MiXCR, listing each CDR3 protein once. The sample has 450,000 to 600,000 distinct CDR3 sequences, roughly 15% seen once; the top ten hold around 14%. At least ten counts were recorded for this clonotype. What it binds is not known. Sequenced material: blood. The clonotype was recovered from a woman aged 35 to 49 with Graves' hyperthyroidism. The chain employs TRBV11-2 and TRBJ2-7; TRBD2 might be the D (5 bases). This chain's CDR3 is CASTPAGVSGEQYF. The CDR3 DNA sequence: TGTGCCAGCACCCCCGCCGGGGTTTCGGGTGAGCAGTACTTC. The whole variable domain, remainder taken from reference TRBV11-2 and TRBJ2-7, is EAGVAQSPRYKIIEKRQSVAFWCNPISGHATLYWYQQILGQGPKLLIQFQNNGVVDDSQLPKDRFSAERLKGVDSTLKIQPAKLEDSAVYLCASTPAGVSGEQYFGPGTRLTVT.